This T cell receptor (beta chain) was observed in a study of cytomegalovirus exposure and HLA in healthy donors. As for the study in general: Most genotyped donors, approximately 77% of around 370, had Caucasian-associated genetic ancestry.

The donors were healthy bone marrow donors. Between the trimmed V and J ends, which lost 4 bases and 0 bases, there was a span of 9 bases. Germline V gene sequence: CDR1 MDHEN, CDR2 SYDVKM. The CDR3 spans 15 residues. Study conclusions and caveats: About 90% or about 30% of the time was how often most TCR beta V segments were productive, according to an earlier analysis. After further analysis at a later stage, 16,951 TCR beta sequences were associated with HLA alleles at 0.05 false discovery rate.

A multiplex PCR was run with 60 Vbeta primers and 13 Jbeta primers. Assay used: immunoSEQ multiplex PCR; TCRdb lists only in-frame clones, some missing. With tens of thousands of clones in the sample, the ten largest clones hold roughly 1.7%. With respect to this clone: No antigen is known for it.

The TCR sequence derives from a woman in her thirties in good health and CMV-seronegative. This rearrangement joins TRBV28 to TRBJ1-4; D unclear. Input material: PBMCs. The CDR3 coding sequence is TGTGCCAGCAGTTCCCCAGGTGCAACTAATGAAAAACTGTTTTTT. Protein product: CASSSPGATNEKLFF.